This record concerns one T cell receptor (beta chain) sequence. TCRdb's table, derived via immunoSEQ multiplex PCR, lists solely in-frame clones and lacks some. The data show some 180,000 clones, roughly 83% seen once. This specimen belongs to a study of blood T cell repertoires in COVID-19. Germline V gene lookup returns CDR1 SQVTM and CDR2 ANQGSEA. The CDR3 covers 15 residues. With V trimmed by 2 bases and J by 1 base, 5 bases remained unmatched. This sequence was found in a woman between 35 and 50 years old with COVID-19, enrolled during active disease. The chain uses TRBV29-1 and TRBJ2-3; 8 bases fit TRBD2. Source material: peripheral blood. CDR3 nucleotide sequence: TGCAGCGTTGAAAGCCGGGGGGGCCGCACAGATACGCAGTATTTT. As protein: CSVESRGGRTDTQYF.